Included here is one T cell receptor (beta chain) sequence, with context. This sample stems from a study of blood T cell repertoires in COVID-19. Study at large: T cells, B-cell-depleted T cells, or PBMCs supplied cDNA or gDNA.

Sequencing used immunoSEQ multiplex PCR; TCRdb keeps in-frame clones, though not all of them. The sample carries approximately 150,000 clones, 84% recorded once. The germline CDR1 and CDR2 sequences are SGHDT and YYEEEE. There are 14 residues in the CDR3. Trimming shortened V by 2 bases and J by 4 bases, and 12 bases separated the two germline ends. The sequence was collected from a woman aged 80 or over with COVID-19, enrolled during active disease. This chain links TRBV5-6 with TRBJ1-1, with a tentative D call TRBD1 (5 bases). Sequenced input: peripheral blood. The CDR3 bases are TGTGCCAGCAGCTTAGGCAGGGTGGGCACTGAAGCTTTCTTT. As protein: CASSLGRVGTEAFF.